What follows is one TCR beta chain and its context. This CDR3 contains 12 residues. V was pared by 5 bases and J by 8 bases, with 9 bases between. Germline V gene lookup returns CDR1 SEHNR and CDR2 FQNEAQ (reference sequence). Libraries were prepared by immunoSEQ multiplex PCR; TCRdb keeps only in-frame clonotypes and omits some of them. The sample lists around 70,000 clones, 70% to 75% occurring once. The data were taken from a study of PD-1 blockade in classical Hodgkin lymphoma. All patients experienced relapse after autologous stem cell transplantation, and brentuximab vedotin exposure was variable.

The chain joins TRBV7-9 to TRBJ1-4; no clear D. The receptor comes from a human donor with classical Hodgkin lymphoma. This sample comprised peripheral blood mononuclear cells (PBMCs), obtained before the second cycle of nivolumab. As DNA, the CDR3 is TGTGCCAGCAGCCCTATTGGGGAAAAACTGTTTTTT. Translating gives CASSPIGEKLFF.